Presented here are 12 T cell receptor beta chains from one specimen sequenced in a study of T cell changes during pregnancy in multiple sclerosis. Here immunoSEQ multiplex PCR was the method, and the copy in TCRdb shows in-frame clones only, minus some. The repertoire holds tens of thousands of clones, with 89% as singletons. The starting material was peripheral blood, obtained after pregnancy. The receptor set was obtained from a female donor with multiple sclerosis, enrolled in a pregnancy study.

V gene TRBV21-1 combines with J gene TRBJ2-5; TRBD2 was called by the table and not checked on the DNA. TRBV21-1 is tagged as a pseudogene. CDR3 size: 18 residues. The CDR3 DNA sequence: TGTGCCAGCAGCAGACCTTCTAGCGGGGGGCCAGGAAGAGAGACCCAGTACTTC. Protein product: CASSRPSSGGPGRETQYF.

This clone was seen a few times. The CDR3 is CASSLGRGGNQETQYF. CDR3 sequence (DNA): TGTGCCAGCAGCTTGGGGCGGGGGGGAAACCAAGAGACCCAGTACTTC. The chain recombines TRBV7-2 with TRBJ2-5; the match to TRBD2 covers 9 bases. After removal of 3 bases from V and 0 bases from J, the junction contained 5 bases not matched to a gene. Germline CDR1 and CDR2: SGHTA and FQGNSA. This CDR3 contains 16 residues. Full variable domain (missing parts from reference TRBV7-2 and TRBJ2-5): GAGVSQSPSNKVTEKGKDVELRCDPISGHTALYWYRQSLGQGLEFLIYFQGNSAPDKSGLPSDRFSAERTGGSVSTLTIQRTQQEDSAVYLCASSLGRGGNQETQYFGPGTRLLVL.

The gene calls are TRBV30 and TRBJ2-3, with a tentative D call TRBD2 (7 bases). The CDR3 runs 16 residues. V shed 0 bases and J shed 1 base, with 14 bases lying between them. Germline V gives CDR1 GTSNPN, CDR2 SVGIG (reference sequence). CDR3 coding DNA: TGTGCCTGGAGTGTAGGGGGGGGGACCGGCACAGATACGCAGTATTTT. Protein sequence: CAWSVGGGTGTDTQYF.

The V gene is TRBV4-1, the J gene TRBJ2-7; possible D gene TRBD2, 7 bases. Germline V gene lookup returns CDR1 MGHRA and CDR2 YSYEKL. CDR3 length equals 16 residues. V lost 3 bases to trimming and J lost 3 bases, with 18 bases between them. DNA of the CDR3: TGCGCCAGCAGCCAGCGATGGGGGGGGGCGAACTACGAGCAGTACTTC. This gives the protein CASSQRWGGANYEQYF.

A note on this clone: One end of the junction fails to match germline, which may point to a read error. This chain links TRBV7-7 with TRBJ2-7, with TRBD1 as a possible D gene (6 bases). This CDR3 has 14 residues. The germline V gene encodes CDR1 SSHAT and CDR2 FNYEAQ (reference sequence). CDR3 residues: CASSLAAGDIEQYF. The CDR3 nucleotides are TGTGCTAGCAGCTTAGCCGCAGGGGATATCGAGCAGTACTTC.

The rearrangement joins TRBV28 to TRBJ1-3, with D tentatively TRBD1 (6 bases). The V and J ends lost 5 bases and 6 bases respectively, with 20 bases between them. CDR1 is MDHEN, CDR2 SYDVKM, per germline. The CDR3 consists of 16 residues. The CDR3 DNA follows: TGTGCCAGCAGTAAACAGGGTCGGGGGGAGGCAAACACCATATATTTT. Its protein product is CASSKQGRGEANTIYF.

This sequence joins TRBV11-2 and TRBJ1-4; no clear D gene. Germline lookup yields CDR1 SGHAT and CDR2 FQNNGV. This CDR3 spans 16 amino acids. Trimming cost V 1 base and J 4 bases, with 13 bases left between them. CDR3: CASSLGGQPFNEKLFF. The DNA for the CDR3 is TGTGCCAGCAGCTTAGGAGGGCAACCCTTTAATGAAAAACTGTTTTTT.

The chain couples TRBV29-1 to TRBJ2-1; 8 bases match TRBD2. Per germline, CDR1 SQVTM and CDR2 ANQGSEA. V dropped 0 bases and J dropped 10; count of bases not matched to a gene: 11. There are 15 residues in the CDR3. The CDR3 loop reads CSVEDSGTSFAEQFF. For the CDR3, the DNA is TGCAGCGTTGAAGATAGCGGGACTAGTTTTGCGGAGCAGTTCTTC.

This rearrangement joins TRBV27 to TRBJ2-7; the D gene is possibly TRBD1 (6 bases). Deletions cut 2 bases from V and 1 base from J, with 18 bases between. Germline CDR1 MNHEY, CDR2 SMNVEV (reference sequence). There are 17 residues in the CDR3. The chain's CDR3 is CASSLIKGQGASYEQYF. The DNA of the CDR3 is TGTGCCAGCAGTTTAATTAAGGGACAAGGAGCTTCCTACGAGCAGTACTTC.

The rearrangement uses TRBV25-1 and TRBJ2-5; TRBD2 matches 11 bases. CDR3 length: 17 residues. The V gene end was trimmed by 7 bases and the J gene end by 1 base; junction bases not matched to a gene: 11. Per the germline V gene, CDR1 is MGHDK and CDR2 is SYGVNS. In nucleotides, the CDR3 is TGTGCCAGCACAAGGGCTAGCGGGGGGTCTATCCAAGAGACCCAGTACTTC. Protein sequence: CASTRASGGSIQETQYF.

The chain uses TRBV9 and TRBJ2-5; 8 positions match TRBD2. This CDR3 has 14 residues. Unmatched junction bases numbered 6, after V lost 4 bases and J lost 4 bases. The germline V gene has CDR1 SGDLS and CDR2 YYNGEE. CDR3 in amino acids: CASSPRGGRETQYF. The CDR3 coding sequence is TGTGCCAGCAGCCCCCGCGGGGGGCGAGAGACCCAGTACTTC. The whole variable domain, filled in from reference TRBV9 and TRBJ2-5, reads DSGVTQTPKHLITATGQRVTLRCSPRSGDLSVYWYQQSLDQGLQFLIQYYNGEERAKGNILERFSAQQFPDLHSELNLSSLELGDSALYFCASSPRGGRETQYFGPGTRLLVL.

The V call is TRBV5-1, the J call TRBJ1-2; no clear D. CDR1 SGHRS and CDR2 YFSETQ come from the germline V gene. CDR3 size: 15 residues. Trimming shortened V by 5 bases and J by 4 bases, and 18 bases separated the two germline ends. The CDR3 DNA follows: TGCGCCAGCAGTGCCCCGGGTATGATGGGCTATGGCTACACCTTC. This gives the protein CASSAPGMMGYGYTF.